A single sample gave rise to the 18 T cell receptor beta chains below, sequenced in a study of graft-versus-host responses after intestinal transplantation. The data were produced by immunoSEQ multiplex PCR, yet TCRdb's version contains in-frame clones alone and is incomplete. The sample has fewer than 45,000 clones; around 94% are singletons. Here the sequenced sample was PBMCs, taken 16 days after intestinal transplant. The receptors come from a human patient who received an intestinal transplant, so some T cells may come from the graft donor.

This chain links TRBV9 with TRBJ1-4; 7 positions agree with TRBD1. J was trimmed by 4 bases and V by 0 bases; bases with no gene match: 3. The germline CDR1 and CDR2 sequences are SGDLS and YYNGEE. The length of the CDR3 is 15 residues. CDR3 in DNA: TGTGCCAGCAGCGTAGCGGGACAGTATAATGAAAAACTGTTTTTT. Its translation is CASSVAGQYNEKLFF.

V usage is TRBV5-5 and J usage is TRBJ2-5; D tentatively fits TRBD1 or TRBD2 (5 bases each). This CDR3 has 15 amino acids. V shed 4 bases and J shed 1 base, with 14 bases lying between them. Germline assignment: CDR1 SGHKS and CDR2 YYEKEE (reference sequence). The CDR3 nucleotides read TGTGCCAGCAGCGACGGGACGGCTACCCAAGAGACCCAGTACTTC. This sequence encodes CASSDGTATQETQYF.

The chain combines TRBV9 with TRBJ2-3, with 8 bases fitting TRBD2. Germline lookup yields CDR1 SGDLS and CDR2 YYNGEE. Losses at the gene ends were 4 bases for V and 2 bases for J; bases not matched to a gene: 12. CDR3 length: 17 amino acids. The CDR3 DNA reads TGTGCCAGCAGCCTCCTCGCGATAGCGGGAATCACAGATACGCAGTATTTT. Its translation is CASSLLAIAGITDTQYF. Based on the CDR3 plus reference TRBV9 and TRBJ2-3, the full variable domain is DSGVTQTPKHLITATGQRVTLRCSPRSGDLSVYWYQQSLDQGLQFLIQYYNGEERAKGNILERFSAQQFPDLHSELNLSSLELGDSALYFCASSLLAIAGITDTQYFGPGTRLTVL.

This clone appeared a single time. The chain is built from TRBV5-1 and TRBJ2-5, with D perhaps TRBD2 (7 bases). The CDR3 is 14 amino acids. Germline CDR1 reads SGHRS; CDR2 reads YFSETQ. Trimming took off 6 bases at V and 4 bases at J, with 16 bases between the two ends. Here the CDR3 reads CASNNGGQIETQYF. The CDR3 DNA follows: TGCGCCAGCAACAACGGGGGGCAGATAGAGACCCAGTACTTC. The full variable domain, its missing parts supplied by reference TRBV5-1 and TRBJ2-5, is KAGVTQTPRYLIKTRGQQVTLSCSPISGHRSVSWYQQTPGQGLQFLFEYFSETQRNKGNFPGRFSGRQFSNSRSEMNVSTLELGDSALYLCASNNGGQIETQYFGPGTRLLVL.

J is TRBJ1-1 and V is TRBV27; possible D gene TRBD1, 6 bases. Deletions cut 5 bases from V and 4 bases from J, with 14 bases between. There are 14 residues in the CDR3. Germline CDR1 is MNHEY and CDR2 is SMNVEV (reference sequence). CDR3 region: CASSRQDGGTEAFF. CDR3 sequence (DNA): TGTGCCAGCAGTCGACAGGACGGGGGCACTGAAGCTTTCTTT.

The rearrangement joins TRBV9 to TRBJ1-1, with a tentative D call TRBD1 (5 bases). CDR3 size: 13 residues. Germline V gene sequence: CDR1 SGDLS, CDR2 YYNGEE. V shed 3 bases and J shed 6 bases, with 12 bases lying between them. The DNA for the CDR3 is TGTGCCAGCAGCGCCGGGACTCCCGCTGAAGCTTTCTTT. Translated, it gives CASSAGTPAEAFF.

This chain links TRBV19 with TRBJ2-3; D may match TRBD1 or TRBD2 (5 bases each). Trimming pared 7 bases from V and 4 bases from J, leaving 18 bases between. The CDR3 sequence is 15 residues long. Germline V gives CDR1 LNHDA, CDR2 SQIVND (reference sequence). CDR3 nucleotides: TGTGCCAGTAATCAAGGGGTGGGAGAGGCAGATACGCAGTATTTT. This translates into CASNQGVGEADTQYF.

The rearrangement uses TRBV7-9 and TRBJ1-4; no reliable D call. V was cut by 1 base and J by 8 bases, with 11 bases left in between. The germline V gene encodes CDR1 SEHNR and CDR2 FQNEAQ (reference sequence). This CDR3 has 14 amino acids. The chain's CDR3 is CASSLVSPGEKLFF. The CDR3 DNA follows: TGTGCCAGCAGCTTAGTGTCCCCCGGGGAAAAACTGTTTTTT.

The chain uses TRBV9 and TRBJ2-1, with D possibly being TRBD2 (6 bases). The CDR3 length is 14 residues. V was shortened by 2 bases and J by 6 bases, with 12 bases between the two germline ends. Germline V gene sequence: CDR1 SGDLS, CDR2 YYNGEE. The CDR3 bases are TGTGCCAGCAGCGTCGGGGGAGTTGGCAATGAGCAGTTCTTC. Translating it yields CASSVGGVGNEQFF.

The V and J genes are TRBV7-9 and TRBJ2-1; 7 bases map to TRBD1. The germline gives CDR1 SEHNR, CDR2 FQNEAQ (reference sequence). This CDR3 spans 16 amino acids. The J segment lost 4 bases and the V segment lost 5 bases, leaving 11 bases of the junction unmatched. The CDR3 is CASSPTDRAGYNEQFF. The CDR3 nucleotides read TGTGCCAGCAGCCCGACAGACAGGGCCGGTTACAATGAGCAGTTCTTC.

CDR3 protein: CASSRDYSGSRSYYNEQFF. CDR3 coding DNA: TGTGCCAGCAGCCGAGATTATAGCGGGTCCAGGAGCTACTACAATGAGCAGTTCTTC. The chain carries TRBV7-6 and TRBJ2-1, with 7 bases identical to TRBD2. Germline trimming cut 5 bases from V and 3 bases from J; bases unmatched to any gene: 19. This CDR3 comprises 19 residues. CDR1 and CDR2 from the germline V gene are SGHVS and FNYEAQ.

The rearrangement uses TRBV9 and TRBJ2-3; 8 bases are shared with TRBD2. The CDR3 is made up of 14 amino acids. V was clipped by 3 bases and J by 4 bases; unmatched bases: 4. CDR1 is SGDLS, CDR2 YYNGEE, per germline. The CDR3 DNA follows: TGTGCCAGCAGCGCGGGACTAGGGTCAGATACGCAGTATTTT. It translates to CASSAGLGSDTQYF.

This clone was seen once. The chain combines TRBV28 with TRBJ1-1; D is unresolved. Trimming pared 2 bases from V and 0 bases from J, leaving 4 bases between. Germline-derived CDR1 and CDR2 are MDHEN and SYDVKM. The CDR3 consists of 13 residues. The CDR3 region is CASSLIMNTEAFF. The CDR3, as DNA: TGTGCCAGCAGTTTAATAATGAACACTGAAGCTTTCTTT.

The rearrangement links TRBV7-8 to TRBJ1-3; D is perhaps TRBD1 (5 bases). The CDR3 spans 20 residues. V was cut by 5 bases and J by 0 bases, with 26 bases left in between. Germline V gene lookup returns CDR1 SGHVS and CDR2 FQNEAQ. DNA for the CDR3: TGTGCCAGCAGCCGCCGGCGGCAGGCTGAGGGGAAGAGCTCTGGAAACACCATATATTTT. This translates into CASSRRRQAEGKSSGNTIYF.

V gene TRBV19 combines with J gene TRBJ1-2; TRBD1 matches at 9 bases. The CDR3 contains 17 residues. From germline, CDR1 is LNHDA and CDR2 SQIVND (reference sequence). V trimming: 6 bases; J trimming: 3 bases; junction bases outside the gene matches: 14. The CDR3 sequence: CASSPTGQGKFYYGYTF. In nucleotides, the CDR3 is TGTGCCAGTAGCCCCACCGGACAGGGGAAATTTTACTATGGCTACACCTTC.

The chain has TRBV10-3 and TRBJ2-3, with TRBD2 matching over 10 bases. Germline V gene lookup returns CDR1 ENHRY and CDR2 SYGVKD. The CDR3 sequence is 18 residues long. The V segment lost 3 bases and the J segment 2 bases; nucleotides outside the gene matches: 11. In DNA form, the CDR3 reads TGTGCCATCAGTGACCCCCGAAGGACTAGCGGCACCACAGATACGCAGTATTTT. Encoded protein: CAISDPRRTSGTTDTQYF.

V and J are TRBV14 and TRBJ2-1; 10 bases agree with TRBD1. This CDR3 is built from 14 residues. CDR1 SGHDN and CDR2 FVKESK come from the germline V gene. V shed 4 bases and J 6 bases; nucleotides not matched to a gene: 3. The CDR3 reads CASSPGQGFNEQFF. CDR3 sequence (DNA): TGTGCCAGCAGCCCGGGACAGGGGTTCAATGAGCAGTTCTTC.

The CDR3 DNA is TGTGCCAGCAGCAGCCCTGTTCGCGGGCACCGCTCCTACGAGCAGTACTTC. It is translated as CASSSPVRGHRSYEQYF. This sequence joins TRBV5-6 and TRBJ2-7; D is perhaps TRBD2 (5 bases). Germline V gene lookup returns CDR1 SGHDT and CDR2 YYEEEE. V was cut by 4 bases and J by 0 bases, with 20 bases left in between. The CDR3 is made up of 17 amino acids. The full variable domain, completed using reference TRBV5-6 and TRBJ2-7, is DAGVTQSPTHLIKTRGQQVTLRCSPKSGHDTVSWYQQALGQGPQFIFQYYEEEERQRGNFPDRFSGHQFPNYSSELNVNALLLGDSALYLCASSSPVRGHRSYEQYFGPGTRLTVT.